This T cell receptor beta chain was obtained from a study of vaccination and CD4 T cells after COVID-19. In the case of this clonotype: The antigen is not known.

The treatment: approximately 11-day PBMC culture with coronavirus spike peptide pools or control peptides (ViraFEST assay). ViraFEST grew antigen-specific T cells using peptide pools, then sequenced TCRs. With roughly 10 ug/ml peptide pools and approximately 10 IU/ml IL-2, PBMCs were cultured at fewer than 2.5 million per well. V lost 3 bases, J lost 8 bases, and 19 bases lay in between. Germline V gene data show CDR1 as MDHEN and CDR2 as SYDVKM. CDR3 length equals 15 residues. Researchers used the Oncomine TCR Beta short-read assay to sequence DNA from cultured CD4+ T cells. Cultured CD4+ T cells yielded the extracted genomic DNA. TCRdb redid the calling of the PCR reads with MiXCR, one entry per CDR3 protein. The repertoire holds about 20,000 distinct CDR3 sequences, with 45% to 60% as singletons.

The rearrangement links TRBV28 to TRBJ1-2; D is perhaps TRBD1 (5 bases). The sequenced material came from CD4+ T cells from blood, cultured in vitro. This TCR was sampled from a human donor who had recovered from COVID-19. The CDR3 loop is CASSLASEGQAGYTF. CDR3 nucleotides: TGTGCCAGCAGTTTGGCGTCGGAGGGGCAAGCGGGCTACACCTTC.